The next 27 T cell receptor beta chains were all read from a single sample in a study of CD8 T cells in Susac syndrome. With random hexamers, roughly 0.5 to 1 ug RNA was reverse transcribed. TCRdb re-called the immunoSEQ multiplex PCR reads with MiXCR, one entry per CDR3 protein. The repertoire holds under 200,000 distinct CDR3 sequences, under 95% seen once, with 0.12% in the top ten. Sample: CD4+ T cells from PBMCs. The receptors here all came from a human donor with Susac syndrome.

This clonotype was observed once. The chain links TRBV4-3 to TRBJ2-3, with D possibly called TRBD1 or TRBD2 (5 bases each). The V end lost 1 base, the J end lost 2 bases, and 13 bases lay between the germline ends. This CDR3 spans 16 amino acids. In germline, CDR1 is LGHNA, CDR2 YSLEER. CDR3 protein: CASSQGGYGVTDTQYF. Written as DNA, the CDR3 is TGCGCCAGCAGCCAAGGGGGGTATGGGGTCACAGATACGCAGTATTTT.

The CDR3 is CASSSWAGPNTGELFF. Written as DNA, the CDR3 is TGCGCCAGCAGCTCTTGGGCGGGCCCGAACACCGGGGAGCTGTTTTTT. This chain connects TRBV5-1 to TRBJ2-2; perhaps TRBD2 as D (5 bases). The V end lost 3 bases, the J end lost 0 bases, and 12 bases lay between the germline ends. Germline V CDR1 and CDR2: SGHRS, YFSETQ. The CDR3 loop spans 16 amino acids.

The rearrangement uses TRBV14 and TRBJ1-6; TRBD1 agrees at 8 bases. The J segment lost 2 bases and the V segment lost 8 bases, leaving 8 bases of the junction unmatched. Germline V gene data show CDR1 as SGHDN and CDR2 as FVKESK. The CDR3 length is 16 residues. The CDR3 DNA follows: TGTGCCAGCCTCTACGTACAGGGGGCCTATAATTCACCCCTCCACTTT. This gives the protein CASLYVQGAYNSPLHF.

V usage is TRBV2 and J usage is TRBJ2-7; D is undetermined. The CDR3 has 12 amino acids. Trimming pared 2 bases from V and 6 bases from J, leaving 8 bases between. The germline CDR1 and CDR2 sequences are SNHLY and FYNNEI. Here the CDR3 reads CASSESDFEQYF. CDR3 coding DNA: TGTGCCAGCAGTGAATCTGACTTCGAGCAGTACTTC.

The chain links TRBV4-3 to TRBJ2-1; 10 bases agree with TRBD2. V dropped 0 bases and J dropped 9; count of bases not matched to a gene: 8. Germline V gene data show CDR1 as LGHNA and CDR2 as YSLEER. The CDR3 length is 16 residues. As DNA, the CDR3 is TGCGCCAGCAGCCAAGACCCTTTCCTAGCGGGGGTTGAGCAGTTCTTC. It is translated as CASSQDPFLAGVEQFF.

The V gene is TRBV18, the J gene TRBJ1-5, with a possible D match to TRBD1 (6 bases). Germline V gene lookup returns CDR1 KGHSH and CDR2 LQKENI. The CDR3 spans 15 residues. Trimming took off 3 bases at V and 7 bases at J, with 16 bases between the two ends. CDR3 bases: TGTGCCAGCTCACCCCCCGGGGGCAGTGACCAGCCCCAGCATTTT. Its protein product is CASSPPGGSDQPQHF.

The chain is built from TRBV10-2 and TRBJ1-4; maybe TRBD1 (5 bases). There are 17 residues in the CDR3. The germline gives CDR1 WSHSY, CDR2 SAAADI. V was pared by 0 bases and J by 7 bases, with 18 bases between. The CDR3 DNA reads TGCGCCAGCAGTGAGTCGATTGACAGATGGAGGGTTGAAAAACTGTTTTTT. Residues: CASSESIDRWRVEKLFF.

To note about this clonotype: The junction departs from germline at one end; a sequencing error may be responsible. The chain links TRBV5-4 to TRBJ2-2; 8 bases are shared with TRBD2. The CDR3 is 16 residues long. In germline, CDR1 is SGHNT, CDR2 YYREEE (reference sequence). The CDR3 protein is CASSLVLAANTGELVF. Written as DNA, the CDR3 is TGTGCCAGCAGCTTGGTACTAGCGGCGAACACCGGGGAGCTGGTTTTT.

The genes are TRBV20-1 and TRBJ1-6; the D gene is possibly TRBD1 (5 bases). V shed 0 bases and J shed 6 bases, with 15 bases lying between them. Germline V gene lookup returns CDR1 DFQATT and CDR2 SNEGSKA (reference sequence). The CDR3 is 16 residues long. CDR3 coding DNA: TGCAGTGCTAGAGAGCCAGGGTTAGGAGGTAATTCACCCCTCCACTTT. This gives the protein CSAREPGLGGNSPLHF.

The chain couples TRBV4-2 to TRBJ1-2, with D maybe TRBD1 (5 bases). V lost 1 base and J lost 0, with 6 bases in between. Germline V gene sequence: CDR1 LGHNA, CDR2 YNFKEQ. The CDR3 contains 14 residues. The CDR3 DNA reads as TGTGCCAGCAGCCAAGGACAGACTAACTATGGCTACACCTTC. Its translation is CASSQGQTNYGYTF.

The chain recombines TRBV20-1 with TRBJ2-3; tentatively, D is TRBD1 or TRBD2 (5 bases each). Trimming cost V 3 bases and J 2 bases, with 18 bases left between them. The CDR3 covers 16 residues. Per the germline V gene, CDR1 is DFQATT and CDR2 is SNEGSKA (reference sequence). CDR3 nucleotide sequence: TGCAGTGCTAGTCCCGGGGCCTTAAAGGACACAGATACGCAGTATTTT. This codes for CSASPGALKDTDTQYF.

This chain joins TRBV4-2 and TRBJ1-1; D is unresolved. The CDR3 has 12 residues. V lost 0 bases and J 13 bases, leaving 12 bases between the germline ends. In germline, CDR1 is LGHNA, CDR2 YNFKEQ. The CDR3 sequence: CASSQDLWEYFF. CDR3 DNA sequence: TGTGCCAGCAGCCAAGATCTCTGGGAGTATTTCTTT.

The chain carries TRBV3-1 and TRBJ1-4; a possible D gene is TRBD1 (6 bases). This CDR3 has 15 amino acids. The V gene lost 0 bases and the J gene lost 6 bases, with 11 bases spanning the gap. CDR1 and CDR2 from the germline V gene are LGHDT and YNNKEL (reference sequence). CDR3 in amino acids: CASSQERGRDEKLFF. For the CDR3, the DNA is TGTGCCAGCAGCCAAGAACGGGGGCGCGATGAAAAACTGTTTTTT.

The J gene is TRBJ2-2, the V gene TRBV3-1; D possibly uses TRBD1 or TRBD2 (6 bases each). CDR1 is LGHDT and CDR2 is YNNKEL in the germline V gene (reference sequence). The CDR3 sequence is 14 residues long. V lost 8 bases, J lost 3 bases, and 13 bases lay in between. The CDR3 reads CASCRGLDTGELFF. The CDR3 DNA reads as TGTGCCAGCTGTCGGGGGCTGGACACCGGGGAGCTGTTTTTT.

This clonotype was recorded only once. The V and J genes are TRBV20-1 and TRBJ2-2; D gene ambiguous. Germline V gives CDR1 DFQATT, CDR2 SNEGSKA (reference sequence). This CDR3 spans 11 amino acids. The V and J ends lost 5 bases and 7 bases respectively, with 8 bases between them. The CDR3 loop is CSARFFGELFF. The CDR3, as DNA: TGCAGTGCTCGGTTCTTCGGGGAGCTGTTTTTT.

This chain connects TRBV2 to TRBJ2-1; TRBD1 matches 7 bases. The CDR3 loop spans 15 amino acids. J was trimmed by 2 bases and V by 6 bases; bases with no gene match: 7. Looked up from germline, CDR1 is SNHLY and CDR2 is FYNNEI. CDR3 nucleotides: TGTGCCAGCAGGGAACGACAGGGAACCTACAATGAGCAGTTCTTC. Protein product: CASRERQGTYNEQFF. Drawing the rest from reference TRBV2 and TRBJ2-1, the complete variable domain is EPEVTQTPSHQVTQMGQEVILRCVPISNHLYFYWYRQILGQKVEFLVSFYNNEISEKSEIFDDQFSVERPDGSNFTLKIRSTKLEDSAMYFCASRERQGTYNEQFFGPGTRLTVL.

The chain uses TRBV9 and TRBJ2-5, with 9 bases lining up with TRBD1. The length of the CDR3 is 13 residues. The germline gives CDR1 SGDLS, CDR2 YYNGEE. Trimming at V came to 3 bases and at J to 5 bases, leaving 2 bases not matched to a gene. The CDR3 DNA is TGTGCCAGCAGCGGGGGGACAGGGGAGACCCAGTACTTC. This codes for CASSGGTGETQYF.

The rearrangement uses TRBV10-3 and TRBJ2-7, with TRBD1 as a possible D gene (6 bases). This CDR3 has 12 amino acids. The V gene's germline CDR1 is ENHRY and CDR2 SYGVKD. Deletions cut 4 bases from V and 7 bases from J, with 11 bases between. The CDR3, as DNA: TGTGCCATCAGTGGGGGGCCGAAAGAGCAGTACTTC. Translating it yields CAISGGPKEQYF.

The chain uses TRBV2 and TRBJ1-2, with D possibly TRBD1 on 6 matching bases. Germline CDR1 SNHLY, CDR2 FYNNEI. V lost 2 bases and J 8 bases, leaving 18 bases between the germline ends. This CDR3 comprises 15 residues. The CDR3 loop reads CASSERVSRGLGYTF. The CDR3 DNA follows: TGTGCCAGCAGTGAACGGGTTTCCAGGGGCCTCGGCTACACCTTC.

The genes are TRBV5-1 and TRBJ2-5; 12 nucleotides line up with TRBD2. Unmatched junction bases numbered 11, after V lost 0 bases and J lost 2 bases. The CDR3 contains 19 residues. Germline CDR1 is SGHRS and CDR2 is YFSETQ. The CDR3 bases are TGCGCCAGCAGCTTGGAATTGACTAGCGGGGGAGGGCGGCAAGAGACCCAGTACTTC. As protein: CASSLELTSGGGRQETQYF.

Only a few counts were recorded for this clonotype. The chain combines TRBV3-1 with TRBJ1-6; maybe TRBD1 (5 bases). Trimming stripped 3 bases from V and 7 bases from J, with 7 bases between. Germline lookup yields CDR1 LGHDT and CDR2 YNNKEL (reference sequence). This CDR3 has 13 residues. CDR3 in amino acids: CASSQGGNSPLHF. DNA for the CDR3: TGTGCCAGCAGCCAGGGGGGGAATTCACCCCTCCACTTT.

The gene calls are TRBV3-1 and TRBJ1-1; weak D call: TRBD1 (5 bases). Germline values: CDR1 LGHDT, CDR2 YNNKEL (reference sequence). Trimming shortened V by 8 bases and J by 4 bases, and 17 bases separated the two germline ends. CDR3 length: 14 residues. The chain's CDR3 is CASVARGLGTEAFF. The DNA of the CDR3 is TGTGCCAGCGTCGCACGGGGGTTAGGCACTGAAGCTTTCTTT.

Of note for this clonotype: The junction and the germline gene differ at one end; a read error may be behind it. The V and J genes are TRBV7-7 and TRBJ2-1, with D hard to call. This CDR3 comprises 14 residues. In germline, CDR1 is SSHAT, CDR2 FNYEAQ (reference sequence). CDR3 protein: CASSLGPHINEQFF. The DNA of the CDR3 is TGTGCTAGCAGCTTAGGACCGCATATCAATGAGCAGTTCTTC. Using reference TRBV7-7 and TRBJ2-1 for the parts outside the CDR3, the full variable domain is GAGVSQSPRYKVTKRGQDVTLRCDPISSHATLYWYQQALGQGPEFLTYFNYEAQPDKSGLPSDRFSAERPEGSISTLTIQRTEQRDSAMYRCASSLGPHINEQFFGPGTRLTVL.

This chain uses TRBV19 with TRBJ2-1; D is perhaps TRBD1 (6 bases). The length of the CDR3 is 15 residues. The V and J ends lost 4 bases and 0 bases respectively, with 10 bases between them. Germline CDR1 and CDR2: LNHDA and SQIVND (reference sequence). DNA for the CDR3: TGTGCCAGTAGTAGTACAGGGAGCTCCTACAATGAGCAGTTCTTC. Protein sequence: CASSSTGSSYNEQFF.

The genes are TRBV5-1 and TRBJ1-1; 7 bases are shared with TRBD1. J gave up 1 base and V 2 bases, and 2 bases lay outside the gene matches. Germline CDR1 reads SGHRS; CDR2 reads YFSETQ. The CDR3 runs 14 residues. In DNA form, the CDR3 reads TGCGCCAGCAGCTTACAGGGGAGGAACACTGAAGCTTTCTTT. Protein: CASSLQGRNTEAFF.

The chain employs TRBV9 and TRBJ1-5; D might be TRBD1 (5 bases). V was cut by 2 bases and J by 0 bases, with 6 bases left in between. The germline CDR1 and CDR2 sequences are SGDLS and YYNGEE. CDR3 length equals 14 residues. The CDR3 is CASSVGDSNQPQHF. The CDR3 nucleotides read TGTGCCAGCAGCGTGGGGGATAGCAATCAGCCCCAGCATTTT.

CDR3 sequence (DNA): TGTGCCAGCAGTGAAGTGGGACAGGGGGCGAAGGAGCAGCCCCAGCATTTT. This translates into CASSEVGQGAKEQPQHF. This chain connects TRBV2 to TRBJ1-5; 12 positions agree with TRBD1. The CDR3 extends over 17 amino acids. Germline V gene data show CDR1 as SNHLY and CDR2 as FYNNEI. V gave up 1 base and J gave up 7 bases; unmatched junction bases: 8.